The 25 T cell receptor beta chains below all came from one sample that was sequenced in a study of T cells after yellow fever vaccination. Each CDR3 protein gets one entry after TCRdb re-called the 5' RACE reads with MiXCR. The data show about 630,000 distinct CDR3 sequences, roughly 12% seen once. Specimen: PBMCs, collected on the day of the yellow fever booster vaccination. These receptor sequences come from a man younger than 45 who received the YFV17D yellow fever vaccine.

This clonotype was counted only a few times. CDR3 nucleotide sequence: TGTGCCAGCAGCTTAGTGTTGGGCAGGGGGCTTTACAATGAGCAGTTCTTC. This encodes CASSLVLGRGLYNEQFF. J is TRBJ2-1 and V is TRBV7-2, with 8 bases lining up with TRBD1. This CDR3 has 17 residues. Losses at the gene ends were 1 base for V and 4 bases for J; bases not matched to a gene: 9. Germline lookup yields CDR1 SGHTA and CDR2 FQGNSA.

This clonotype appeared a few times. J is TRBJ2-7 and V is TRBV10-3; weak D call: TRBD1 (6 bases). The germline V and J ends were trimmed by 8 bases and 7 bases, with 15 bases remaining between them. Germline V gives CDR1 ENHRY, CDR2 SYGVKD. The CDR3 is made up of 12 amino acids. CDR3 nucleotides: TGTGCCATCGCCGCCACAGGGTGGGAGCAGTACTTC. Amino acids: CAIAATGWEQYF.

This chain links TRBV3-1 with TRBJ1-4; 7 nucleotides line up with TRBD1. The CDR3 is 15 amino acids. Per the germline V gene, CDR1 is LGHDT and CDR2 is YNNKEL (reference sequence). Trimming cost V 4 bases and J 5 bases; bases outside gene matches: 7. The CDR3 is CASSRGGGGNEKLFF. DNA of the CDR3: TGTGCCAGCAGCCGCGGAGGGGGCGGGAATGAAAAACTGTTTTTT.

The chain has TRBV28 and TRBJ2-7; TRBD2 aligns across 7 bases. Germline loops: CDR1 MDHEN, CDR2 SYDVKM. CDR3 length equals 14 residues. The junction had 9 bases not matched to a gene; V was cut back by 5 bases and J by 5 bases. CDR3 sequence reads: CASSVGRARNEQYF. The CDR3 nucleotides read TGTGCCAGCAGTGTAGGGAGGGCCCGGAACGAGCAGTACTTC.

This clonotype has at least ten counts. As DNA, the CDR3 is TGTGCCAGCAGCCAACTGACAGGGGGCCGGAATGAGCAGTTCTTC. It yields the protein CASSQLTGGRNEQFF. V and J are TRBV4-2 and TRBJ2-1, with TRBD1 matching over 10 bases. The CDR3 has 15 residues. After removal of 2 bases from V and 7 bases from J, the junction contained 5 bases not matched to a gene. The germline CDR1 and CDR2 sequences are LGHNA and YNFKEQ.

The CDR3 bases are TGCAGTGCCTCGATGGAGGCCACTGAAGCTTTCTTT. It is translated as CSASMEATEAFF. The chain uses TRBV20-1 and TRBJ1-1; no reliable D call. V was cut by 6 bases and J by 4 bases, with 12 bases left in between. Per the germline V gene, CDR1 is DFQATT and CDR2 is SNEGSKA (reference sequence). The CDR3 covers 12 residues.

V and J are TRBV7-9 and TRBJ1-4; D unresolved. Germline V CDR1 and CDR2: SEHNR, FQNEAQ (reference sequence). V lost 5 bases and J 0 bases, leaving 13 bases between the germline ends. The CDR3 loop spans 16 amino acids. The CDR3 reads CASSLLAWATNEKLFF. In nucleotides, the CDR3 is TGTGCCAGCAGCCTCCTTGCTTGGGCAACTAATGAAAAACTGTTTTTT.

The chain's CDR3 is CASSVVNNYGYTF. CDR3 nucleotide sequence: TGTGCCAGCAGCGTAGTAAATAACTATGGCTACACCTTC. The chain carries TRBV9 and TRBJ1-2; D ambiguous. The germline V gene has CDR1 SGDLS and CDR2 YYNGEE. CDR3 length: 13 residues. Trimming stripped 0 bases from V and 1 base from J, with 4 bases between.

In this sample, this clonotype turned up many times. This chain joins TRBV15 and TRBJ2-3; TRBD2 aligns across 9 bases. Trimming cost V 3 bases and J 1 base; bases outside gene matches: 5. The CDR3 has 16 residues. Germline V CDR1 and CDR2: LNHNV, YYDKDF (reference sequence). The CDR3 nucleotides are TGTGCCACCAGCAGCAAGATAGCGGGGGGCACAGATACGCAGTATTTT. Translated: CATSSKIAGGTDTQYF.

Many counts were recorded for this clonotype. The chain employs TRBV12-3 or TRBV12-4 and TRBJ2-2; D may be TRBD2 (5 bases). V lost 5 bases to trimming and J lost 6 bases, with 19 bases between them. CDR3 length: 16 residues. The chain's CDR3 is CASSVPLGVRSGELFF. The CDR3 DNA reads TGTGCCAGCAGTGTCCCCCTCGGGGTTCGGTCCGGGGAGCTGTTTTTT.

This clonotype showed up many times. V is TRBV28 and J is TRBJ1-2, with D perhaps TRBD1 (5 bases). The CDR3 length is 15 residues. Trimming took 7 bases from V and 1 from J, leaving 16 bases between them. The germline gives CDR1 MDHEN, CDR2 SYDVKM. DNA for the CDR3: TGTGCCAGCACCCACGGCCAGGGATATAACTATGGCTACACCTTC. Encoded protein: CASTHGQGYNYGYTF.

The sample holds a few counts of this clonotype. The V gene is TRBV7-2, the J gene TRBJ2-1, with 15 bases lining up with TRBD2. V trimming: 0 bases; J trimming: 13 bases; junction bases outside the gene matches: 7. CDR1 SGHTA and CDR2 FQGNSA come from the germline V gene. The CDR3 totals 16 residues. The CDR3 reads CASSLASGLAGGLQFF. For the CDR3, the DNA is TGTGCCAGCAGCTTAGCTTCGGGACTAGCGGGAGGACTACAGTTCTTC.

The chain couples TRBV12-3 or TRBV12-4 to TRBJ2-2; no definite D call. The CDR3 has 13 residues. Trimming left V 5 bases short and J 4 bases short, with 8 bases between. For the CDR3, the DNA is TGTGCCAGCAGTACGGGCCCCACCGGGGAGCTGTTTTTT. It specifies CASSTGPTGELFF.

This chain joins TRBV28 and TRBJ2-7; 9 bases fit TRBD1. This CDR3 spans 13 amino acids. V trimming: 6 bases; J trimming: 4 bases; junction bases outside the gene matches: 4. Germline V CDR1 and CDR2: MDHEN, SYDVKM. CDR3 region: CASSWDREYEQYF. The CDR3 DNA reads as TGTGCCAGCAGCTGGGACAGGGAATACGAGCAGTACTTC.

The DNA of the CDR3 is TGTGCCAGCAGCTTAGGACAGGGGGCGCGATTATATGGCTACACCTTC. It codes for CASSLGQGARLYGYTF. The V gene is TRBV7-9, the J gene TRBJ1-2, with 10 positions matching TRBD1. CDR1 is SEHNR, CDR2 FQNEAQ, per germline (reference sequence). CDR3 size: 16 residues. With V trimmed by 1 base and J by 5 bases, 7 bases remained unmatched.

The chain joins TRBV5-5 to TRBJ2-1; D gene ambiguous. CDR1 is SGHKS, CDR2 YYEKEE, per germline (reference sequence). The CDR3 is 14 residues long. Trimming stripped 0 bases from V and 7 bases from J, with 11 bases between. The CDR3 sequence is CASSLGTSRNEQFF. For the CDR3, the DNA is TGTGCCAGCAGCTTGGGGACCAGTAGGAATGAGCAGTTCTTC.

This chain connects TRBV7-3 to TRBJ2-5; TRBD1 is a possible D gene (5 bases). This CDR3 region has 15 residues. Trimming shortened V by 3 bases and J by 7 bases, and 18 bases separated the two germline ends. Germline loops: CDR1 SGHTA, CDR2 FQGTGA. CDR3 amino acids: CASSFSPGSRATQYF. The CDR3 DNA reads as TGTGCCAGCAGCTTTTCACCAGGGTCTAGGGCGACCCAGTACTTC.

This clonotype was found many times. The chain joins TRBV3-1 to TRBJ2-5, with TRBD2 identical over 11 bases. Germline CDR1 LGHDT, CDR2 YNNKEL (reference sequence). The trim removed 4 bases at V and 3 bases at J, leaving 10 bases unmatched. The CDR3 loop spans 17 amino acids. CDR3 protein: CASSLGALAGEKETQYF. The CDR3 DNA follows: TGTGCCAGCAGCCTCGGAGCACTAGCGGGGGAGAAAGAGACCCAGTACTTC.

The chain recombines TRBV27 with TRBJ2-7; D is uncertain. Germline V gives CDR1 MNHEY, CDR2 SMNVEV (reference sequence). The CDR3 covers 12 residues. V lost 0 bases and J 6 bases, leaving 6 bases between the germline ends. CDR3 region: CASSLSGLEQYF. CDR3 sequence (DNA): TGTGCCAGCAGTTTATCTGGGCTCGAGCAGTACTTC.

This clonotype was found many times. This chain links TRBV29-1 with TRBJ2-3; TRBD2 aligns across 13 bases. The CDR3 length is 16 residues. Germline V CDR1 and CDR2: SQVTM, ANQGSEA. With 6 bases clipped from V and 4 bases from J, the junction kept 10 bases outside the gene matches. The DNA of the CDR3 is TGCAGCGTCTTAGGGACTAGCGGGATCGGCCCAGATACGCAGTATTTT. Amino acid sequence: CSVLGTSGIGPDTQYF.

This clonotype was counted between two and nine times. V is TRBV18 and J is TRBJ1-5; D possibly corresponds to TRBD1 (5 bases). The CDR3 spans 14 residues. Germline CDR1 KGHSH, CDR2 LQKENI. Between the trimmed V and J ends, which lost 6 bases and 4 bases, there was a span of 13 bases. The CDR3 nucleotides are TGTGCCAGCTCTCGGGCGGGGGGAAATCAGCCCCAGCATTTT. This codes for CASSRAGGNQPQHF.

A few counts support this clonotype. This sequence joins TRBV7-2 and TRBJ2-3; 10 bases are a match to TRBD2. The germline V gene encodes CDR1 SGHTA and CDR2 FQGNSA. CDR3 length: 15 amino acids. V shed 5 bases and J 6 bases; nucleotides not matched to a gene: 8. The CDR3 here is CASSQAGGPWDTQYF. The CDR3 DNA is TGTGCCAGCAGCCAAGCGGGAGGGCCTTGGGATACGCAGTATTTT.

The chain employs TRBV7-9 and TRBJ2-7, with D uncertain. The CDR3 extends over 17 amino acids. Germline values: CDR1 SEHNR, CDR2 FQNEAQ (reference sequence). With 1 base removed from V and 0 bases from J, the gap between germline ends came to 16 bases. The CDR3 coding sequence is TGTGCCAGCAGCTTAGGAGCCCAACGGGCGGTCTCCTACGAGCAGTACTTC. It codes for CASSLGAQRAVSYEQYF. The entire variable domain, with the rest obtained from reference TRBV7-9 and TRBJ2-7, is as follows: DTGVSQNPRHKITKRGQNVTFRCDPISEHNRLYWYRQTLGQGPEFLTYFQNEAQLEKSRLLSDRFSAERPKGSFSTLEIQRTEQGDSAMYLCASSLGAQRAVSYEQYFGPGTRLTVT.

This clonotype was seen at least ten times. Its ends do not fully match the called genes, so a read error is possible. The CDR3 bases are TGCGCCAGCAGCTTGGGACAGGTGAACACTGAAGCTTTCTTT. Translating it yields CASSLGQVNTEAFF. The chain has TRBV7-9 and TRBJ1-1; 8 bases agree with TRBD1. This CDR3 is built from 14 residues. CDR1 and CDR2 (germline): SEHNR, FQNEAQ (reference sequence).

The chain combines TRBV3-1 with TRBJ2-2; D is undetermined. This CDR3 is built from 16 residues. Germline V gene sequence: CDR1 LGHDT, CDR2 YNNKEL (reference sequence). Trimming removed 3 bases from V and 0 bases from J, with 11 bases in between. The chain's CDR3 is CASSQTGPANTGELFF. The CDR3 DNA follows: TGTGCCAGCAGCCAGACTGGCCCAGCGAACACCGGGGAGCTGTTTTTT.